This section outlines one T cell receptor (beta chain) sequence together with its context. Antigen unknown. Assay: immunoSEQ multiplex PCR; the TCRdb copy retains only in-frame clones and omits some. The repertoire consists of 350,000 to 500,000 clones, with roughly 89% occurring once and the leading ten covering 2% to 3%. Trimming took 2 bases from V and 2 from J, leaving 15 bases between them. Per germline, CDR1 MNHEY and CDR2 SVGAGI. The length of the CDR3 is 16 residues. This record belongs to a study of Ad26.COV2.S vaccination and SARS-CoV-2 variants. Background on the study: Ad26.COV2.S, an intramuscular injection, was given once or twice 56 days apart.

Study results and limitations: Measures of TCR breadth and depth may have fallen short of total T cell responses. Vaccine recipients surpassed placebo recipients in spike-specific TCR breadth.

Described treatment: roughly 20 received Ad26.COV2.S at low or high dose, single or two shots; several received placebo; per-sample allocation not given. Each sample was drawn 63 days after the first injection (of vaccine or placebo). Wuhan-strain SARS-CoV-2 spike was expressed by the Ad26 vector that made up the vaccine. The sequences come from peripheral blood, collected in a trial of Ad26.COV2.S vaccine versus placebo. The source is a person aged 18-65 years who received the Ad26.COV2.S COVID-19 vaccine or a placebo. V usage is TRBV6-5 and J usage is TRBJ1-2; TRBD1 is a possible D gene (6 bases). Here the CDR3 reads CASSYGSGVANYGYTF. CDR3 nucleotide sequence: TGTGCCAGCAGTTACGGGTCAGGGGTAGCCAACTATGGCTACACCTTC.